One sample yielded the 20 T cell receptor beta chains listed below, sequenced in a study of T cell repertoires in cytomegalovirus infection. TCRdb redid the calling of the reads with MiXCR, one entry per CDR3 protein. This table has approximately 70,000 distinct CDR3 sequences, about 4% appearing once. The sequencing sample was made of PBMCs. The source of these receptors is a human donor in good health (CMV status not recorded). Some clones in this sample may be carry-over from other donors' samples.

This clonotype was detected many times. This chain joins TRBV7-2 and TRBJ2-3; D is possibly TRBD1 or TRBD2 (5 bases each). V was shortened by 5 bases and J by 8 bases, with 14 bases between the two germline ends. Germline CDR1 is SGHTA and CDR2 is FQGNSA. This CDR3 spans 13 amino acids. The CDR3 coding sequence is TGTGCCAGCAGCCGGGACGGGGCGGGTACGCAGTATTTT. Encoded protein: CASSRDGAGTQYF.

The table lists this clonotype with many counts. This rearrangement joins TRBV7-2 to TRBJ1-5; D not resolved. Germline CDR1 SGHTA, CDR2 FQGNSA. The CDR3 is 13 amino acids. Trimming removed 5 bases at V and 3 bases at J, with 8 bases between. The CDR3 loop reads CASSAGNNQPQHF. In DNA, the CDR3 is TGTGCCAGCAGCGCCGGGAACAATCAGCCCCAGCATTTT. The entire variable domain, with the rest obtained from reference TRBV7-2 and TRBJ1-5, is as follows: GAGVSQSPSNKVTEKGKDVELRCDPISGHTALYWYRQSLGQGLEFLIYFQGNSAPDKSGLPSDRFSAERTGGSVSTLTIQRTQQEDSAVYLCASSAGNNQPQHFGDGTRLSIL.

This clonotype was seen ten or more times. The rearrangement uses TRBV6-1 and TRBJ2-7; D possibly matches TRBD1 or TRBD2 (6 bases each). Trimming took off 2 bases at V and 2 bases at J, with 10 bases between the two ends. Germline CDR1 MNHNS, CDR2 SASEGT. The CDR3 length is 14 residues. The CDR3 spells CASSESRGPYEQYF. The DNA for the CDR3 is TGTGCCAGCAGTGAATCCCGGGGGCCCTACGAGCAGTACTTC.

This clonotype was recorded many times. This rearrangement joins TRBV7-2 to TRBJ1-1; 8 bases are a match to TRBD1. The CDR3 contains 14 residues. With 2 bases clipped from V and 7 bases from J, the junction kept 6 bases outside the gene matches. Germline CDR1 is SGHTA and CDR2 is FQGNSA. The CDR3 spells CASSLSQGGFEAFF. CDR3 bases: TGTGCCAGCAGCTTATCACAGGGGGGGTTTGAAGCTTTCTTT.

This clonotype was counted many times. The chain has TRBV9 and TRBJ2-1; no definite D call. Germline CDR1 is SGDLS and CDR2 is YYNGEE. The CDR3 sequence is 14 residues long. Trimming pared 1 base from V and 2 bases from J, leaving 7 bases between. Written as DNA, the CDR3 is TGTGCCAGCAGCGTACAGGATACCTACAATGAGCAGTTCTTC. Protein product: CASSVQDTYNEQFF.

This clonotype was counted at least ten times. The CDR3 here is CASSREGYYGYTF. Written as DNA, the CDR3 is TGTGCCAGCTCTCGGGAGGGATACTATGGCTACACCTTC. V usage is TRBV7-2 and J usage is TRBJ1-2; no definite D call. The CDR3 has 13 residues. V dropped 8 bases and J dropped 3 bases, with 13 bases sitting between them. The germline V gene encodes CDR1 SGHTA and CDR2 FQGNSA.

This clonotype was found many times. The V gene is TRBV20-1, the J gene TRBJ1-5, with 7 bases identical to TRBD1. The J segment lost 5 bases and the V segment lost 3 bases, leaving 4 bases of the junction unmatched. The CDR3 runs to 13 residues. Germline CDR1 and CDR2: DFQATT and SNEGSKA (reference sequence). The CDR3 coding sequence is TGCAGTGCTAGCGAGGGGGCGGATCAGCCCCAGCATTTT. It is translated as CSASEGADQPQHF.

This clonotype was observed many times. V gene TRBV28 combines with J gene TRBJ2-1; D not resolved. The CDR3 runs 13 residues. Trimming left V 3 bases short and J 4 bases short, with 7 bases between. In germline, CDR1 is MDHEN, CDR2 SYDVKM. CDR3 coding DNA: TGTGCCAGCAGTTTGGCCCAATACAATGAGCAGTTCTTC. Its protein product is CASSLAQYNEQFF.

This clonotype was seen repeatedly, ten times or more. The chain is built from TRBV7-3 and TRBJ2-2; the D gene is possibly TRBD1 (7 bases). Germline V CDR1 and CDR2: SGHTA, FQGTGA. The ends were cut back, 1 base at V and 0 bases at J, with 15 bases in the middle. This CDR3 is built from 18 residues. CDR3 amino acids: CASSLRRGPISNTGELFF. The CDR3 DNA reads TGTGCCAGCAGCTTAAGGAGGGGGCCGATATCGAACACCGGGGAGCTGTTTTTT.

This clonotype was detected ten times or more. The chain carries TRBV6-1 and TRBJ2-1; 13 nucleotides line up with TRBD2. Germline-derived CDR1 and CDR2 are MNHNS and SASEGT. This CDR3 is built from 15 residues. V dropped 5 bases and J dropped 2; count of bases not matched to a gene: 0. For the CDR3, the DNA is TGTGCCAGCAGTACTAGCGGGAGGGCCTACAATGAGCAGTTCTTC. This encodes CASSTSGRAYNEQFF.

In its sample, this clonotype was seen many times. CDR3 bases: TGTGCCAGCAGTGAATCGCTCAATACCAATCGAGACGAGCAGTACTTC. Protein product: CASSESLNTNRDEQYF. V usage is TRBV25-1 and J usage is TRBJ2-7; no definite D call. Germline-derived CDR1 and CDR2 are MGHDK and SYGVNS. Trimming removed 1 base at V and 5 bases at J, with 18 bases between. The CDR3 is 16 amino acids.

This clonotype was detected ten times or more. The chain joins TRBV7-2 to TRBJ1-6; TRBD1 might be the D (6 bases). In germline, CDR1 is SGHTA, CDR2 FQGNSA. V dropped 5 bases and J dropped 2 bases, with 10 bases sitting between them. This CDR3 comprises 15 residues. The CDR3 protein is CASSTRDTYNSPLHF. Here the CDR3 DNA reads TGTGCCAGCAGCACCAGGGACACCTATAATTCACCCCTCCACTTT.

This clonotype was seen at least ten times. The rearrangement uses TRBV7-2 and TRBJ2-5, with 9 nucleotides matching TRBD1. Germline V gene sequence: CDR1 SGHTA, CDR2 FQGNSA. CDR3 length: 14 amino acids. V lost 5 bases and J lost 5; bases outside the gene matches: 6. CDR3 protein: CASSLQGALETQYF. The CDR3 coding sequence is TGTGCCAGCAGCCTACAGGGGGCGCTTGAGACCCAGTACTTC. The whole variable domain, remainder taken from reference TRBV7-2 and TRBJ2-5, is GAGVSQSPSNKVTEKGKDVELRCDPISGHTALYWYRQSLGQGLEFLIYFQGNSAPDKSGLPSDRFSAERTGGSVSTLTIQRTQQEDSAVYLCASSLQGALETQYFGPGTRLLVL.

This clonotype was seen at least ten times. The J gene is TRBJ2-7, the V gene TRBV7-2; D not resolved. Trimming took 5 bases from V and 3 from J, leaving 11 bases between them. The germline V gene has CDR1 SGHTA and CDR2 FQGNSA. The CDR3 extends over 13 amino acids. The CDR3, as DNA: TGTGCCAGCAGCACATACAGATACTACGAGCAGTACTTC. Protein sequence: CASSTYRYYEQYF.

This clonotype was observed at least ten times. The CDR3 bases are TGTGCCAGCAGTTACCCCGGGACAGGTAACACTGAAGCTTTCTTT. Its translation: CASSYPGTGNTEAFF. The rearrangement uses TRBV6-1 and TRBJ1-1, with 8 bases aligning to TRBD1. Trimming took 5 bases from V and 2 from J; bases not matched to a gene: 7. This CDR3 is 15 amino acids long. CDR1 and CDR2 (germline): MNHNS, SASEGT.

The chain has TRBV10-3 and TRBJ2-7; D might be TRBD1 (5 bases). The V end lost 6 bases, the J end lost 3 bases, and 6 bases lay between the germline ends. The germline V gene encodes CDR1 ENHRY and CDR2 SYGVKD. The length of the CDR3 is 11 residues. The CDR3 protein is CAISDSYEQYF. The CDR3, as DNA: TGTGCCATCAGCGACAGCTACGAGCAGTACTTC.

This clonotype has more than one count but fewer than ten. As DNA, the CDR3 is TGTGCCAGCAGCTTATGGGGGTCCGGGGAGCTGTTTTTT. Amino acids: CASSLWGSGELFF. The V and J genes are TRBV7-2 and TRBJ2-2; the D gene could be TRBD1 or TRBD2 (5 bases each). The CDR3 is 13 amino acids. Germline V gene lookup returns CDR1 SGHTA and CDR2 FQGNSA. V lost 2 bases, J lost 6 bases, and 7 bases lay in between.

This clonotype was counted between two and nine times. The rearrangement uses TRBV28 and TRBJ1-1, with D perhaps matching TRBD1 (5 bases). The CDR3 runs to 15 residues. Trimming removed 3 bases at V and 4 bases at J, with 15 bases between. Germline V gene sequence: CDR1 MDHEN, CDR2 SYDVKM. CDR3 nucleotide sequence: TGTGCCAGCAGTTTTCTCATCAGGGTCCCCACTGAAGCTTTCTTT. This sequence encodes CASSFLIRVPTEAFF.

This clonotype was observed many times. J is TRBJ2-7 and V is TRBV7-2; 9 nucleotides match TRBD1. The germline gives CDR1 SGHTA, CDR2 FQGNSA. This CDR3 contains 15 residues. The V gene end was trimmed by 5 bases and the J gene end by 3 bases; junction bases not matched to a gene: 8. DNA for the CDR3: TGTGCCAGCAGCCTCCGGGACAGGGATCTCTACGAGCAGTACTTC. Residues: CASSLRDRDLYEQYF.

This clonotype was observed a handful of times. The chain has TRBV7-2 and TRBJ1-2, with 8 bases that match TRBD1. CDR1 is SGHTA, CDR2 FQGNSA, per germline. V lost 1 base to trimming and J lost 12 bases; unmatched junction nucleotides: 4. The CDR3 is made up of 12 amino acids. CDR3 sequence (DNA): TGTGCCAGCAGCTTAGACAGGGGGGGAGACACCTTC. Its protein product is CASSLDRGGDTF.